This TCR beta chain was identified during a study of response to subunit inactivated influenza vaccine. TCRdb re-derived calls from the RT-PCR reads in MiXCR, one entry per CDR3 protein. Among hundreds of thousands of distinct CDR3 sequences, approximately 10% were seen once, and the ten largest hold about 11%. The CDR3 is made up of 15 amino acids. Germline CDR1 and CDR2: SGHTA and FQGTGA. V gave up 3 bases and J gave up 0 bases, with 10 bases separating them. This sample was shared with a second study, whose subject was T cells expressing NK-cell markers. As reported in that work: With UMIs, 5'RACE template switching was used to make TCR beta cDNA. Serological testing identified seven of the eight sequenced donors as HCMV-seropositive and one as seronegative. Six or seven donors had dominant NKG2C+ clonotypes that comprised roughly 1.0-7.0% of their CD8+ T cells. Whether expanded NKG2C+ T cell clones were HCMV-specific remained unclear.

The material sequenced was PBMCs from blood, taken on the day of vaccination. The sequence derives from a man between 45 and 60 years old who received an inactivated influenza vaccine. This chain links TRBV7-3 with TRBJ2-3; the D is unclear. The CDR3 loop reads CASSFQATSTDTQYF. Here the CDR3 DNA reads TGTGCCAGCAGCTTCCAGGCGACTAGCACAGATACGCAGTATTTT.